Listed here are 22 T cell receptor beta chains from one sample, sequenced in a study of graft-versus-host responses after intestinal transplantation. Libraries were prepared by immunoSEQ multiplex PCR; TCRdb keeps only in-frame clonotypes and omits some of them. The data contain tens of thousands of clones, over 80% of them singletons. Source: PBMCs, taken 98 days after intestinal transplantation. The receptors here all came from a human patient who received an intestinal transplant, so some T cells may come from the graft donor.

This clone was observed a single time. The chain has TRBV19 and TRBJ1-1, with no clear D. From germline, CDR1 is LNHDA and CDR2 SQIVND (reference sequence). The CDR3 totals 14 residues. V was shortened by 2 bases and J by 1 base, with 8 bases between the two germline ends. CDR3 residues: CASSISLPNTEAFF. CDR3 nucleotides: TGTGCCAGTAGTATAAGTTTACCGAACACTGAAGCTTTCTTT. The full variable domain, completed using reference TRBV19 and TRBJ1-1, is DGGITQSPKYLFRKEGQNVTLSCEQNLNHDAMYWYRQDPGQGLRLIYYSQIVNDFQKGDIAEGYSVSREKKESFPLTVTSAQKNPTAFYLCASSISLPNTEAFFGQGTRLTVV.

The chain has TRBV30 and TRBJ2-1; TRBD1 matches at 9 bases. This CDR3 comprises 16 residues. Per germline, CDR1 GTSNPN and CDR2 SVGIG (reference sequence). V trimming: 0 bases; J trimming: 9 bases; junction bases outside the gene matches: 12. CDR3 in DNA: TGTGCCTGGAGTGTACAAGGGACAGGGCCGGCTAGTGAGCAGTTCTTC. Protein: CAWSVQGTGPASEQFF. Supplemented by reference TRBV30 and TRBJ2-1, the full variable domain reads SQTIHQWPATLVQPVGSPLSLECTVEGTSNPNLYWYRQAAGRGLQLLFYSVGIGQISSEVPQNLSASRPQDRQFILSSKKLLLSDSGFYLCAWSVQGTGPASEQFFGPGTRLTVL.

This clone has just one count. The chain combines TRBV5-6 with TRBJ2-5; tentatively, D is TRBD1 (5 bases). V lost 2 bases, J lost 1 base, and 6 bases lay in between. Germline V gives CDR1 SGHDT, CDR2 YYEEEE. This CDR3 has 13 amino acids. The CDR3 is CASSFQGQETQYF. The DNA of the CDR3 is TGTGCCAGCAGCTTTCAGGGCCAAGAGACCCAGTACTTC.

As for this clone: Germline and junction disagree at one end, which may indicate a read error. The chain has TRBV7-9 and TRBJ2-7; the D call may be TRBD1 or TRBD2 (5 bases each). Germline loops: CDR1 SEHNR, CDR2 FQNEAQ (reference sequence). The CDR3 contains 11 residues. The CDR3 coding sequence is TGTGCCAGCAGCTCCGTGGGGGATTCCTCCTTC. This encodes CASSSVGDSSF.

This rearrangement joins TRBV5-5 to TRBJ2-7; D is ambiguous. Germline-derived CDR1 and CDR2 are SGHKS and YYEKEE (reference sequence). Trimming stripped 0 bases from V and 0 bases from J, with 13 bases between. The CDR3 length is 16 residues. The CDR3 here is CASSLVLGSPSYEQYF. DNA for the CDR3: TGTGCCAGCAGCTTGGTGCTCGGCTCCCCCTCCTACGAGCAGTACTTC. Full variable domain (missing parts from reference TRBV5-5 and TRBJ2-7): DAGVTQSPTHLIKTRGQQVTLRCSPISGHKSVSWYQQVLGQGPQFIFQYYEKEERGRGNFPDRFSARQFPNYSSELNVNALLLGDSALYLCASSLVLGSPSYEQYFGPGTRLTVT.

The V gene is TRBV30, the J gene TRBJ2-7, with D hard to call. Looked up from germline, CDR1 is GTSNPN and CDR2 is SVGIG (reference sequence). Trimming removed 1 base at V and 0 bases at J, with 10 bases between. CDR3 length equals 14 residues. The CDR3, as DNA: TGTGCCTGGAGTGGAAGTCAGAGCTCCTACGAGCAGTACTTC. Residues: CAWSGSQSSYEQYF.

The genes are TRBV7-9 and TRBJ1-4; D might be TRBD1 (5 bases). This CDR3 contains 17 residues. The V and J ends lost 1 base and 13 bases respectively, with 25 bases between them. From germline, CDR1 is SEHNR and CDR2 FQNEAQ (reference sequence). The CDR3 DNA follows: TGTGCCAGCAGCTTAGTTTCATGGGGACGGGCTTCACCCGGACTGTTTTTT. This encodes CASSLVSWGRASPGLFF.

The CDR3 spells CASSESRGLYNEQFF. The CDR3 coding sequence is TGCGCCAGCAGTGAATCGCGGGGACTCTACAATGAGCAGTTCTTC. This rearrangement joins TRBV10-1 to TRBJ2-1; D is possibly TRBD2 (6 bases). There are 15 residues in the CDR3. Per germline, CDR1 WNHNN and CDR2 SYGVQD (reference sequence). The V and J ends lost 3 bases and 3 bases respectively, with 12 bases between them.

This chain joins TRBV9 and TRBJ2-2; D not resolved. With 4 bases removed from V and 3 bases from J, the gap between germline ends came to 7 bases. CDR3 length: 13 amino acids. CDR1 is SGDLS, CDR2 YYNGEE, per germline. CDR3 region: CASSSLYTGELFF. The CDR3 DNA reads as TGTGCCAGCAGCTCCCTCTACACCGGGGAGCTGTTTTTT. Drawing the rest from reference TRBV9 and TRBJ2-2, the complete variable domain is DSGVTQTPKHLITATGQRVTLRCSPRSGDLSVYWYQQSLDQGLQFLIQYYNGEERAKGNILERFSAQQFPDLHSELNLSSLELGDSALYFCASSSLYTGELFFGEGSRLTVL.

The gene calls are TRBV28 and TRBJ1-3; D is undetermined. Trimming took off 8 bases at V and 2 bases at J, with 13 bases between the two ends. Germline V gene lookup returns CDR1 MDHEN and CDR2 SYDVKM. This CDR3 region has 14 residues. This CDR3 is CASSTPVAGNTIYF. The CDR3, as DNA: TGTGCCAGCTCCACGCCCGTGGCTGGAAACACCATATATTTT.

This chain uses TRBV28 with TRBJ2-5, with D perhaps assigned TRBD1 or TRBD2 (6 bases each). Trimming removed 2 bases at V and 3 bases at J, with 10 bases between. This CDR3 is 14 amino acids long. Germline CDR1 and CDR2: MDHEN and SYDVKM. The CDR3 DNA follows: TGTGCCAGCAGTTTACCGGGGGCCAAAGAGACCCAGTACTTC. Protein product: CASSLPGAKETQYF.

This chain links TRBV5-1 with TRBJ1-5, with 8 bases fitting TRBD1. Germline loops: CDR1 SGHRS, CDR2 YFSETQ. J was trimmed by 4 bases and V by 4 bases; bases with no gene match: 7. The CDR3 covers 15 residues. CDR3 residues: CASSASGTGNQPQHF. CDR3 DNA: TGCGCCAGCAGCGCCTCCGGGACAGGTAATCAGCCCCAGCATTTT. The complete variable domain, with remaining parts taken from reference TRBV5-1 and TRBJ1-5, reads KAGVTQTPRYLIKTRGQQVTLSCSPISGHRSVSWYQQTPGQGLQFLFEYFSETQRNKGNFPGRFSGRQFSNSRSEMNVSTLELGDSALYLCASSASGTGNQPQHFGDGTRLSIL.

V and J are TRBV2 and TRBJ2-3, with D uncertain. CDR3 size: 15 residues. V lost 4 bases and J 2 bases, leaving 13 bases between the germline ends. Germline V lookup: CDR1 SNHLY, CDR2 FYNNEI. CDR3 region: CASSGRLSLTDTQYF. The CDR3 region has the DNA TGTGCCAGCAGTGGCCGCCTCTCGCTCACAGATACGCAGTATTTT.

This chain uses TRBV29-1 with TRBJ1-4; D possibly corresponds to TRBD1 (5 bases). The germline gives CDR1 SQVTM, CDR2 ANQGSEA. The ends were cut back, 1 base at V and 5 bases at J, with 14 bases in the middle. There are 15 residues in the CDR3. This chain's CDR3 is CSVEGSRDGNEKLFF. Here the CDR3 DNA reads TGCAGCGTTGAAGGCAGCAGGGATGGGAATGAAAAACTGTTTTTT.

The gene calls are TRBV28 and TRBJ2-3; no clear D gene. CDR1 and CDR2 from the germline V gene are MDHEN and SYDVKM. The CDR3 is 13 amino acids. The germline V and J ends were trimmed by 3 bases and 5 bases, with 9 bases remaining between them. The CDR3 spells CASSLVRRDTQYF. The CDR3 DNA sequence: TGTGCCAGCAGTTTGGTCCGCCGAGATACGCAGTATTTT.

The rearrangement links TRBV28 to TRBJ1-3; D gene ambiguous. Germline CDR1 reads MDHEN; CDR2 reads SYDVKM. Trimming shortened V by 3 bases and J by 0 bases, and 9 bases separated the two germline ends. CDR3 length equals 15 residues. In DNA form, the CDR3 reads TGTGCCAGCAGTTTTGACGGCAGCTCTGGAAACACCATATATTTT. Encoded protein: CASSFDGSSGNTIYF.

The chain couples TRBV27 to TRBJ2-3, with TRBD2 matching 10 bases. This CDR3 contains 15 residues. Germline V CDR1 and CDR2: MNHEY, SMNVEV (reference sequence). The junction had 4 bases not matched to a gene; V was cut back by 2 bases and J by 5 bases. DNA of the CDR3: TGTGCCAGCAGTTTAAGCGGGAGGGCCGAAGATACGCAGTATTTT. It encodes CASSLSGRAEDTQYF.

The rearrangement uses TRBV6-1 and TRBJ2-1; D might be TRBD2 (5 bases). The CDR3 sequence is 13 residues long. Trimming left V 7 bases short and J 1 base short, with 8 bases between. CDR1 and CDR2 from the germline V gene are MNHNS and SASEGT. The CDR3 coding sequence is TGTGCCAGCACCGGGATATCCTACAATGAGCAGTTCTTC. Protein sequence: CASTGISYNEQFF.

The V call is TRBV5-4, the J call TRBJ1-1; D is undetermined. Germline lookup yields CDR1 SGHNT and CDR2 YYREEE (reference sequence). The CDR3 has 13 residues. The ends were cut back, 0 bases at V and 8 bases at J, with 11 bases in the middle. DNA of the CDR3: TGTGCCAGCAGCTTGGCGCGGGGAGGGGAAGCTTTCTTT. It yields the protein CASSLARGGEAFF.

The chain joins TRBV7-6 to TRBJ2-1, with 10 bases matching TRBD2. Looked up from germline, CDR1 is SGHVS and CDR2 is FNYEAQ. The CDR3 length is 20 residues. J lost 0 bases, V lost 0 bases, and 11 bases had no gene match. The CDR3 coding sequence is TGTGCCAGCAGCTTAGCTAGCGGGGGGTCTAAACCGCTCTCCTACAATGAGCAGTTCTTC. Amino acid sequence: CASSLASGGSKPLSYNEQFF.

This clone occurred once. This sequence joins TRBV6-5 and TRBJ1-3, with TRBD1 matching 7 bases. The germline gives CDR1 MNHEY, CDR2 SVGAGI. Trimming removed 0 bases from V and 2 bases from J; junction bases left unmatched: 1. This CDR3 has 15 amino acids. For the CDR3, the DNA is TGTGCCAGCAGTTACTCCGGGACAGCTGGAAACACCATATATTTT. Translated: CASSYSGTAGNTIYF.

This clone was seen more than once but under ten times. The genes are TRBV27 and TRBJ2-1; D call uncertain. The germline CDR1 and CDR2 sequences are MNHEY and SMNVEV (reference sequence). The CDR3 totals 15 residues. V was clipped by 6 bases and J by 1 base, with 13 bases between them. As DNA, the CDR3 is TGTGCCAGCAGCCGATCCGGTGGATCCTACAATGAGCAGTTCTTC. Protein sequence: CASSRSGGSYNEQFF.